This TCR beta chain comes out of a study of blood T cell repertoires in COVID-19. Whole-study context: The samples span acute and convalescent COVID-19 from the United States, Italy and Spain. PBMCs, B-cell-depleted T cells, or T cells provided the cDNA or gDNA that made up the material.

The length of the CDR3 is 16 residues. V lost 2 bases and J lost 4; bases outside the gene matches: 9. Germline-derived CDR1 and CDR2 are KGHSH and LQKENI. This table comes from immunoSEQ multiplex PCR, and its TCRdb copy is limited to in-frame clones, with some not included. The sample records 30,000 to 35,000 clones, approximately 82% being singletons. The source is an elderly man with active or convalescent COVID-19. The sample comprised peripheral blood. The rearrangement links TRBV18 to TRBJ1-2; 8 positions agree with TRBD1. CDR3 region: CASSPTLDRAVYGYTF. CDR3 sequence (DNA): TGTGCCAGCTCACCAACCCTGGACAGGGCCGTCTATGGCTACACCTTC.